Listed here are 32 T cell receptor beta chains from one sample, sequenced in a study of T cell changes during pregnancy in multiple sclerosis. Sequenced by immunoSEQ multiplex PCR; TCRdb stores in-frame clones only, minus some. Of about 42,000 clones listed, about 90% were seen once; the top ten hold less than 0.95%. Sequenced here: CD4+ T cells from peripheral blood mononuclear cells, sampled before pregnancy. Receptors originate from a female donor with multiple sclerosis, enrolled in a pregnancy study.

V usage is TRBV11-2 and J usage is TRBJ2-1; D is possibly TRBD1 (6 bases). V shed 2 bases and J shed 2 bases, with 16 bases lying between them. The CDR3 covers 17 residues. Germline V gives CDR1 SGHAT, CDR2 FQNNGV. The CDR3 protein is CASSLQGTRGPYNEQFF. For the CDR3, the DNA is TGTGCCAGCAGCTTACAGGGGACCCGCGGACCCTACAATGAGCAGTTCTTC.

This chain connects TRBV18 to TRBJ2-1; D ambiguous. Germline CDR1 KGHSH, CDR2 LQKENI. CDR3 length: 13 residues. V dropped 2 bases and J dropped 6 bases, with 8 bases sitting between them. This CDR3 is CASSPLGSNEQFF. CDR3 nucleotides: TGTGCCAGCTCACCATTGGGCAGCAATGAGCAGTTCTTC.

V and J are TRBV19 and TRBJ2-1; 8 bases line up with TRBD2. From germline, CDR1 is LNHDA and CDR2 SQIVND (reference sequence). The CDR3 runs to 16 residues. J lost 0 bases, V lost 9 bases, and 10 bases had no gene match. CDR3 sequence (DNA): TGTGCCAGCCGCGGTCGCGGGGGGAGCTCCTACAATGAGCAGTTCTTC. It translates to CASRGRGGSSYNEQFF.

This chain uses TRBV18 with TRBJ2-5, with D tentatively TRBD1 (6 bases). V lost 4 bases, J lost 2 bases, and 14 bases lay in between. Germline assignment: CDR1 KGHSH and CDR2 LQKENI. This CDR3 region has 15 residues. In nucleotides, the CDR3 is TGTGCCAGCTCACAACGACAGGTGGGGCAAGAGACCCAGTACTTC. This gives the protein CASSQRQVGQETQYF.

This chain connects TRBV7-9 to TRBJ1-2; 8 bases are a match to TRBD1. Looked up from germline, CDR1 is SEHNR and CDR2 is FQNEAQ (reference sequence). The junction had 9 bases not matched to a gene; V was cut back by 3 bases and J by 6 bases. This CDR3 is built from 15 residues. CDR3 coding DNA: TGTGCCAGCAGCTTGTCGAGGACAGGGAAAAATGGCTACACCTTC. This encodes CASSLSRTGKNGYTF.

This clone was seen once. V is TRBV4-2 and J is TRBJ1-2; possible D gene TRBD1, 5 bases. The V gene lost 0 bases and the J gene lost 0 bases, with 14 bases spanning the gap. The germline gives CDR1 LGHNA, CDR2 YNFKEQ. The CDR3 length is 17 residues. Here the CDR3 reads CASSQDLLAGSNYGYTF. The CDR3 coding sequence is TGTGCCAGCAGCCAAGATCTATTGGCAGGGTCTAACTATGGCTACACCTTC.

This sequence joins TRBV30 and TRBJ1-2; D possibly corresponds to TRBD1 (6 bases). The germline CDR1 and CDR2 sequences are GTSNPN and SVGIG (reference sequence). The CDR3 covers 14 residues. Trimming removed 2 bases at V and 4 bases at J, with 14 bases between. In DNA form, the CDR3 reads TGTGCCTGGAGTAGGGGCAGGGGAGTCTATGGCTACACCTTC. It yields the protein CAWSRGRGVYGYTF. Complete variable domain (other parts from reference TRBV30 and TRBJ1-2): SQTIHQWPATLVQPVGSPLSLECTVEGTSNPNLYWYRQAAGRGLQLLFYSVGIGQISSEVPQNLSASRPQDRQFILSSKKLLLSDSGFYLCAWSRGRGVYGYTFGSGTRLTVV.

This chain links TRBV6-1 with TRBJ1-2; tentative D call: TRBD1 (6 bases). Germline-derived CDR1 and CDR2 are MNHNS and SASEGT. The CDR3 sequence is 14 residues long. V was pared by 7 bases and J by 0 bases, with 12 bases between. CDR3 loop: CASTKAGANYGYTF. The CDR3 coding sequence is TGTGCCAGCACAAAGGCAGGGGCTAACTATGGCTACACCTTC.

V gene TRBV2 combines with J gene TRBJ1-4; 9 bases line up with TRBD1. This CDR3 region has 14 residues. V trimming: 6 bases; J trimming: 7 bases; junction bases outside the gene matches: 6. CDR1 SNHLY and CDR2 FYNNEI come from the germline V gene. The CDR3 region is CASRRDRAGEKLFF. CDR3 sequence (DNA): TGTGCCAGCAGGAGGGACAGGGCCGGTGAAAAACTGTTTTTT.

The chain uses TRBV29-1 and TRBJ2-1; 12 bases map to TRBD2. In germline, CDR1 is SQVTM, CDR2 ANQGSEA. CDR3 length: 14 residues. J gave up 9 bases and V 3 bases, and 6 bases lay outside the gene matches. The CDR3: CSVDPSGGVGEQFF. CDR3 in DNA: TGCAGCGTTGACCCTAGCGGGGGGGTGGGTGAGCAGTTCTTC.

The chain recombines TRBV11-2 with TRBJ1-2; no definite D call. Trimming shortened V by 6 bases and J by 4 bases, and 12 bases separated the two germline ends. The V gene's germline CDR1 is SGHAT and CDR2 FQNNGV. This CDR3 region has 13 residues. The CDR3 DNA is TGTGCCAGCAGGCCAGGCTTGAGCTATGGCTACACCTTC. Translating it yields CASRPGLSYGYTF.

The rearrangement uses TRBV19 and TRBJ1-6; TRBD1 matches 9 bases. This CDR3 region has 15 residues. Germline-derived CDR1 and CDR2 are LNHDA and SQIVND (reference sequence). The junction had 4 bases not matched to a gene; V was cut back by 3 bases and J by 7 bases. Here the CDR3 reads CASSMGQGGNSPLHF. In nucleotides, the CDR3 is TGTGCCAGTAGTATGGGACAGGGAGGCAATTCACCCCTCCACTTT. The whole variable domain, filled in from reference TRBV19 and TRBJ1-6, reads DGGITQSPKYLFRKEGQNVTLSCEQNLNHDAMYWYRQDPGQGLRLIYYSQIVNDFQKGDIAEGYSVSREKKESFPLTVTSAQKNPTAFYLCASSMGQGGNSPLHFGNGTRLTVT.

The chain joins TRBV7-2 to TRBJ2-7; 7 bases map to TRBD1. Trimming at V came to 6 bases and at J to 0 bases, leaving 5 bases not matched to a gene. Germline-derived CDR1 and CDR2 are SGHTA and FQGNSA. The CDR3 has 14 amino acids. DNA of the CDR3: TGTGCCAGCAGTCGCGACAGGGCCTCCTACGAGCAGTACTTC. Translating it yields CASSRDRASYEQYF.

CDR3 sequence reads: CALGVAGRILMNTEAFF. In nucleotides, the CDR3 is TGTGCCCTCGGCGTAGCGGGCAGGATCCTCATGAACACTGAAGCTTTCTTT. The chain carries TRBV7-3 and TRBJ1-1; D not resolved. Trimming removed 11 bases at V and 0 bases at J, with 25 bases between. Germline V gene sequence: CDR1 SGHTA, CDR2 FQGTGA. The length of the CDR3 is 17 residues.

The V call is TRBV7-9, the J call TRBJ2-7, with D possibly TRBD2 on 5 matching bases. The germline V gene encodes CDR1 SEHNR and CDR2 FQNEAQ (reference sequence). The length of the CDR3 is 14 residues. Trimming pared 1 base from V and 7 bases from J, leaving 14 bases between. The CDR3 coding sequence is TGTGCCAGCAGCTTAGGATCCGGGATAGGAGAGCAGTACTTC. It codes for CASSLGSGIGEQYF.

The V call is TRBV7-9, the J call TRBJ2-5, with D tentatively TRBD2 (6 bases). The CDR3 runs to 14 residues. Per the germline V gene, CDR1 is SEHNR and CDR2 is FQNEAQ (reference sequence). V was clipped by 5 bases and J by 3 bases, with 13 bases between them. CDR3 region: CASSAGLVKETQYF. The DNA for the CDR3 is TGTGCCAGCAGCGCGGGACTGGTCAAAGAGACCCAGTACTTC.

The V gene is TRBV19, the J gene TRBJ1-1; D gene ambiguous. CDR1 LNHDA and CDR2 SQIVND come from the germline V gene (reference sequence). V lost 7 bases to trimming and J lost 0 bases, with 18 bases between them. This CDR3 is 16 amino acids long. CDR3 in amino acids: CASIPTYTRMNTEAFF. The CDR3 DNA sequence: TGTGCCAGTATCCCCACATACACCAGGATGAACACTGAAGCTTTCTTT.

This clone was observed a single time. CDR3 sequence (DNA): TGTGCCAGCAGCCGGCCTAGCGGGGGTCTCGAGCAGTACTTC. Translated: CASSRPSGGLEQYF. The V gene is TRBV7-9, the J gene TRBJ2-7; the match to TRBD2 covers 10 bases. The trim removed 5 bases at V and 6 bases at J, leaving 7 bases unmatched. Germline CDR1 is SEHNR and CDR2 is FQNEAQ (reference sequence). This CDR3 has 14 amino acids.

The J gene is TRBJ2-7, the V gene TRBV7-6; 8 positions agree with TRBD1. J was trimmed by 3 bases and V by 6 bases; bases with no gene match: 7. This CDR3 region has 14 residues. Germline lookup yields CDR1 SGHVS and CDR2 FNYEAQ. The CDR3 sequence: CASSVTGGDYEQYF. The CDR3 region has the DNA TGTGCCAGCAGTGTAACAGGGGGAGACTACGAGCAGTACTTC.

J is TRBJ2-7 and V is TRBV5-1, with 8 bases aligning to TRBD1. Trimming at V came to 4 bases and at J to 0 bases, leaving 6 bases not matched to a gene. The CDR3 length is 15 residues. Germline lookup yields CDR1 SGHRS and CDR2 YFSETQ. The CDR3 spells CASSPRDRFSYEQYF. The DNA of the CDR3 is TGCGCCAGCAGCCCACGGGACAGGTTCTCCTACGAGCAGTACTTC.

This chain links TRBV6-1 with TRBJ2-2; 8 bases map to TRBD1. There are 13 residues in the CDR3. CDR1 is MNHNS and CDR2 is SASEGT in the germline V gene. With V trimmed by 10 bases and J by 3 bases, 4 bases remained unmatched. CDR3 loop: CAISGGYTGELFF. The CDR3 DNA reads TGTGCCATCTCAGGGGGCTACACCGGGGAGCTGTTTTTT.

The CDR3 reads CASSNRIIYKDRKLYGYTF. The DNA of the CDR3 is TGTGCCAGCAGCAATAGGATCATCTACAAAGACAGGAAACTTTATGGCTACACCTTC. J is TRBJ1-2 and V is TRBV7-7; maybe TRBD1 (6 bases). Germline V lookup: CDR1 SSHAT, CDR2 FNYEAQ (reference sequence). The CDR3 runs to 19 residues. V lost 5 bases and J 5 bases, leaving 30 bases between the germline ends.

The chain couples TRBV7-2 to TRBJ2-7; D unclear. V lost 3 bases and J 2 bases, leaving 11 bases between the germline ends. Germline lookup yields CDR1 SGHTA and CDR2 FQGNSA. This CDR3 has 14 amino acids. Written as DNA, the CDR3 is TGTGCCAGCAGCTTGAGCGTCTCGACCTACGAGCAGTACTTC. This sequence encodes CASSLSVSTYEQYF.

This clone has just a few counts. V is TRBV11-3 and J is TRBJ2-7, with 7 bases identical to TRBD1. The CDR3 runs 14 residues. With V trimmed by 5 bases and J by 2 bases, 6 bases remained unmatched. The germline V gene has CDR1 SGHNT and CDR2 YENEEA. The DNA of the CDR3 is TGTGCCAGCAGCCCCTGGGACAGACCCTACGAGCAGTACTTC. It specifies CASSPWDRPYEQYF.

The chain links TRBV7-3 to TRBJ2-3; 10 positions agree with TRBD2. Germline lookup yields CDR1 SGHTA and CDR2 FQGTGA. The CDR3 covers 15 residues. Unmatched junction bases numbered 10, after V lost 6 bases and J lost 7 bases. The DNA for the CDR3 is TGTGCCAGCAGACAAGCGGGGGGGGGCCCCCATACGCAGTATTTT. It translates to CASRQAGGGPHTQYF.

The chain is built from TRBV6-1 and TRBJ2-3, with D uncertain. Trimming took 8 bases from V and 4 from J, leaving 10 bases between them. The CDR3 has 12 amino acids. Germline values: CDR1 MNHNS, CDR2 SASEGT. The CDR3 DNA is TGTGCCAGCGATGCTCGGGCAGATACGCAGTATTTT. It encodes CASDARADTQYF.

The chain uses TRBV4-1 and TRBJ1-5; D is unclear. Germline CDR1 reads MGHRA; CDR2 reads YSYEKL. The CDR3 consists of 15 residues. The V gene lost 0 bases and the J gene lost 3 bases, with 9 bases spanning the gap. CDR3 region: CASSQDQASNQPQHF. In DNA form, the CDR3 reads TGCGCCAGCAGCCAAGATCAGGCCTCCAATCAGCCCCAGCATTTT.

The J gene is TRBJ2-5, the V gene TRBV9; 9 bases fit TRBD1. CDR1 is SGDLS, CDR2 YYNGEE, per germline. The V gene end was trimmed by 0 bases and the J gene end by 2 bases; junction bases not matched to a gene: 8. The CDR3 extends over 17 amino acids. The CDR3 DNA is TGTGCCAGCAGCGTAGGGGGAACAGGGGGCTTGCAAGAGACCCAGTACTTC. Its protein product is CASSVGGTGGLQETQYF. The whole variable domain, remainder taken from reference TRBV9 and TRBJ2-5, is DSGVTQTPKHLITATGQRVTLRCSPRSGDLSVYWYQQSLDQGLQFLIQYYNGEERAKGNILERFSAQQFPDLHSELNLSSLELGDSALYFCASSVGGTGGLQETQYFGPGTRLLVL.

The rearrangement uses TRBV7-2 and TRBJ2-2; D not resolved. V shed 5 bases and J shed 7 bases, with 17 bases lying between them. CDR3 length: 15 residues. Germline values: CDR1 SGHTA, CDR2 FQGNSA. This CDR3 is CASSRFQASGGELFF. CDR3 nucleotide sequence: TGTGCCAGCAGCCGATTTCAGGCGTCCGGCGGGGAGCTGTTTTTT.

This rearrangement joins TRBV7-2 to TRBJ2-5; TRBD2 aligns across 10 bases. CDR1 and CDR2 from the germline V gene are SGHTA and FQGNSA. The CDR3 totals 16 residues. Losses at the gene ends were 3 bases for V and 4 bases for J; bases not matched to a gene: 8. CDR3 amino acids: CASSFERGGLGETQYF. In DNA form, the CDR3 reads TGTGCCAGCAGCTTCGAGCGGGGGGGCCTCGGAGAGACCCAGTACTTC.

CDR3 sequence reads: CASSYRGGSKNIQYF. The CDR3 nucleotides are TGTGCCAGCAGTTATAGGGGGGGGTCCAAAAACATTCAGTACTTC. This chain links TRBV6-5 with TRBJ2-4, with a possible D match to TRBD2 (7 bases). The germline V gene has CDR1 MNHEY and CDR2 SVGAGI. The CDR3 spans 15 residues. The V gene lost 3 bases and the J gene lost 2 bases, with 11 bases spanning the gap.

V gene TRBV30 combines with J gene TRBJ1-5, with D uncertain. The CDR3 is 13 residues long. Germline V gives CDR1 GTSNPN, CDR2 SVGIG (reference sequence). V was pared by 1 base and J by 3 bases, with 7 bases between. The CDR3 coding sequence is TGTGCCTGGAGTGGCAGGAACAATCAGCCCCAGCATTTT. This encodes CAWSGRNNQPQHF.